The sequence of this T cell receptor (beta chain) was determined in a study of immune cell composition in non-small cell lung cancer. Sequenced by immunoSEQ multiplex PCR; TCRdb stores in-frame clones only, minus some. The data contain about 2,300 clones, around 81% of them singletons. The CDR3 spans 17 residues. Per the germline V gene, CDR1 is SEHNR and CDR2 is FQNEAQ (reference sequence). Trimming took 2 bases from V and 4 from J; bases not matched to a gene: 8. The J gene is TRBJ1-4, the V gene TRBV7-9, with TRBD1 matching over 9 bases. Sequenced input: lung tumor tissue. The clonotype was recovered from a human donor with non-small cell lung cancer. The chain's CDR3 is CASSLLSGQGNNEKLFF. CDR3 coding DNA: TGTGCCAGCAGCTTATTATCGGGACAGGGCAATAATGAAAAACTGTTTTTT.